Presented here are 26 T cell receptor beta chains from one specimen sequenced in a study of cytomegalovirus exposure and HLA in healthy donors. Researchers ran the PCR with 60 Vbeta and 13 Jbeta primers. Sequencing used immunoSEQ multiplex PCR; TCRdb keeps in-frame clones, though not all of them. Of fewer than 200,000 clones listed, around 80% are singletons. The sample comprised PBMCs. The receptors stem from a woman aged 45 to 65 in good health and CMV-seropositive.

V is TRBV19 and J is TRBJ1-1; a possible D gene is TRBD1 (6 bases). Trimming took 11 bases from V and 3 from J, leaving 16 bases between them. Germline lookup yields CDR1 LNHDA and CDR2 SQIVND (reference sequence). This CDR3 spans 13 amino acids. CDR3 sequence reads: CASQRGSDTEAFF. The CDR3 nucleotides are TGTGCCTCACAGAGGGGGTCTGACACTGAAGCTTTCTTT.

CDR3 protein: CASSLRGDEQYF. CDR3 coding DNA: TGTGCCAGCAGCTTACGGGGGGACGAGCAGTACTTC. The chain joins TRBV11-3 to TRBJ2-7; TRBD2 matches 7 bases. Germline V gene sequence: CDR1 SGHNT, CDR2 YENEEA. The CDR3 runs to 12 residues. Trimming at V came to 2 bases and at J to 5 bases, leaving 0 bases not matched to a gene.

The CDR3 sequence: CASSKGLAGVGEQFF. The CDR3 nucleotides read TGTGCCAGCAGCAAGGGACTAGCGGGAGTCGGGGAGCAGTTCTTC. This rearrangement joins TRBV7-2 to TRBJ2-1; TRBD2 agrees at 14 bases. The CDR3 length is 15 residues. Per the germline V gene, CDR1 is SGHTA and CDR2 is FQGNSA. After removal of 5 bases from V and 10 bases from J, the junction contained 7 bases not matched to a gene.

This chain connects TRBV5-1 to TRBJ1-1, with a weak D call TRBD1 (6 bases). The CDR3 extends over 14 amino acids. V dropped 0 bases and J dropped 3 bases, with 9 bases sitting between them. CDR1 is SGHRS and CDR2 is YFSETQ in the germline V gene. This CDR3 is CASSLEGGYTEAFF. CDR3 bases: TGCGCCAGCAGCTTGGAAGGGGGATACACTGAAGCTTTCTTT.

The gene calls are TRBV2 and TRBJ2-3; the match to TRBD1 covers 9 bases. The CDR3 has 14 residues. The trim removed 4 bases at V and 1 base at J, leaving 0 bases unmatched. In germline, CDR1 is SNHLY, CDR2 FYNNEI. This chain's CDR3 is CASSGDRGTDTQYF. The CDR3 DNA reads as TGTGCCAGCAGTGGGGACAGGGGCACAGATACGCAGTATTTT. The whole variable domain, filled in from reference TRBV2 and TRBJ2-3, reads EPEVTQTPSHQVTQMGQEVILRCVPISNHLYFYWYRQILGQKVEFLVSFYNNEISEKSEIFDDQFSVERPDGSNFTLKIRSTKLEDSAMYFCASSGDRGTDTQYFGPGTRLTVL.

The chain combines TRBV27 with TRBJ2-7, with D maybe TRBD2 (6 bases). Germline V gives CDR1 MNHEY, CDR2 SMNVEV (reference sequence). Trimming pared 5 bases from V and 3 bases from J, leaving 14 bases between. The CDR3 is made up of 14 amino acids. CDR3 protein: CASSPTSRDYEQYF. As DNA, the CDR3 is TGTGCCAGCAGTCCAACTAGCCGGGACTACGAGCAGTACTTC.

The chain uses TRBV4-1 and TRBJ2-1; 11 bases are a match to TRBD2. Germline values: CDR1 MGHRA, CDR2 YSYEKL. This CDR3 spans 17 amino acids. Trimming at V came to 2 bases and at J to 2 bases, leaving 5 bases not matched to a gene. This CDR3 reads CASSQLLLAGAYNEQFF. The CDR3 region has the DNA TGCGCCAGCAGCCAACTCTTACTAGCGGGAGCCTACAATGAGCAGTTCTTC.

The chain recombines TRBV7-2 with TRBJ2-5, with 7 bases identical to TRBD2. Germline CDR1 is SGHTA and CDR2 is FQGNSA. V gave up 7 bases and J gave up 2 bases; unmatched junction bases: 7. The CDR3 runs to 14 residues. The CDR3 DNA reads as TGTGCCAGCACCCCGGGGGGATTTCAAGAGACCCAGTACTTC. Its translation is CASTPGGFQETQYF.

This chain links TRBV4-2 with TRBJ2-1, with 9 bases identical to TRBD2. V lost 0 bases and J lost 4; bases outside the gene matches: 10. CDR1 and CDR2 (germline): LGHNA, YNFKEQ. The CDR3 runs to 18 residues. CDR3 DNA sequence: TGTGCCAGCAGCCAAGACCCCCTCCCCAGCGGGGGGTACAATGAGCAGTTCTTC. Its translation is CASSQDPLPSGGYNEQFF.

J is TRBJ1-4 and V is TRBV14, with a possible D match to TRBD1 (5 bases). This CDR3 is 14 amino acids long. The V gene lost 4 bases and the J gene lost 4 bases, with 10 bases spanning the gap. Germline assignment: CDR1 SGHDN and CDR2 FVKESK. The CDR3 reads CASSPGRGNEKLFF. The CDR3 coding sequence is TGTGCCAGCAGCCCAGGGAGGGGTAATGAAAAACTGTTTTTT.

The chain has TRBV5-1 and TRBJ1-5; 7 bases line up with TRBD1. CDR1 SGHRS and CDR2 YFSETQ come from the germline V gene. J was trimmed by 0 bases and V by 5 bases; bases with no gene match: 5. The CDR3 totals 15 residues. CDR3 coding DNA: TGCGCCAGCAGGGAAACAGGGGATAGCAATCAGCCCCAGCATTTT. Its protein is CASRETGDSNQPQHF.

This clone was seen a few times. The chain joins TRBV4-1 to TRBJ1-4; D is ambiguous. CDR3 length equals 17 residues. Germline lookup yields CDR1 MGHRA and CDR2 YSYEKL. V was pared by 1 base and J by 0 bases, with 12 bases between. The CDR3 is CASSQVYYGPTNEKLFF. The CDR3 DNA reads TGCGCCAGCAGCCAAGTTTATTATGGGCCAACTAATGAAAAACTGTTTTTT.

The chain is built from TRBV7-9 and TRBJ2-1; weak D call: TRBD2 (6 bases). Between the trimmed V and J ends, which lost 5 bases and 0 bases, there was a span of 17 bases. The CDR3 loop spans 17 amino acids. In germline, CDR1 is SEHNR, CDR2 FQNEAQ (reference sequence). The CDR3 sequence is CASSEPPGRGSYNEQFF. CDR3 nucleotide sequence: TGTGCCAGCAGCGAACCCCCTGGGCGGGGCTCCTACAATGAGCAGTTCTTC.

J is TRBJ2-2 and V is TRBV29-1; TRBD1 aligns across 7 bases. Germline CDR1 reads SQVTM; CDR2 reads ANQGSEA. The junction had 3 bases not matched to a gene; V was cut back by 7 bases and J by 4 bases. The CDR3 runs to 12 residues. The CDR3 DNA reads as TGCAGCGCTCAGGGGGTCACCGGGGAGCTGTTTTTT. Encoded protein: CSAQGVTGELFF.

The rearrangement links TRBV9 to TRBJ2-2, with D possibly TRBD1 on 5 matching bases. V lost 0 bases and J lost 1, with 7 bases in between. This CDR3 spans 15 amino acids. Germline lookup yields CDR1 SGDLS and CDR2 YYNGEE. Here the CDR3 DNA reads TGTGCCAGCAGCGTAGTGGACAAGAACACCGGGGAGCTGTTTTTT. Its protein product is CASSVVDKNTGELFF. The full variable domain, completed using reference TRBV9 and TRBJ2-2, is DSGVTQTPKHLITATGQRVTLRCSPRSGDLSVYWYQQSLDQGLQFLIQYYNGEERAKGNILERFSAQQFPDLHSELNLSSLELGDSALYFCASSVVDKNTGELFFGEGSRLTVL.

This chain joins TRBV18 and TRBJ2-2; 8 bases fit TRBD1. Trimming took 5 bases from V and 5 from J; bases not matched to a gene: 7. This CDR3 spans 15 amino acids. Germline V gene data show CDR1 as KGHSH and CDR2 as LQKENI. The CDR3 DNA reads as TGTGCCAGCTCAACCTCCGGACAGGGAACCGGGGAGCTGTTTTTT. It specifies CASSTSGQGTGELFF. The full variable domain, in which reference TRBV18 and TRBJ2-2 provide the parts outside the CDR3, is NAGVMQNPRHLVRRRGQEARLRCSPMKGHSHVYWYRQLPEEGLKFMVYLQKENIIDESGMPKERFSAEFPKEGPSILRIQQVVRGDSAAYFCASSTSGQGTGELFFGEGSRLTVL.

This clone was observed a handful of times. The chain uses TRBV7-8 and TRBJ2-2; 9 nucleotides line up with TRBD2. This CDR3 region has 16 residues. Germline V gene data show CDR1 as SGHVS and CDR2 as FQNEAQ. The J segment lost 6 bases and the V segment lost 5 bases, leaving 10 bases of the junction unmatched. The CDR3 is CASSHGRGGLPGELFF. Written as DNA, the CDR3 is TGTGCCAGCAGCCACGGGCGGGGGGGCCTCCCCGGGGAGCTGTTTTTT.

J is TRBJ1-1 and V is TRBV19; 7 bases agree with TRBD1. The trim removed 9 bases at V and 2 bases at J, leaving 9 bases unmatched. From germline, CDR1 is LNHDA and CDR2 SQIVND (reference sequence). CDR3 length equals 14 residues. The CDR3 DNA reads as TGTGCCAGCTCCGCCCAGGGGGGTAACACTGAAGCTTTCTTT. This encodes CASSAQGGNTEAFF.

This chain connects TRBV28 to TRBJ1-2, with TRBD1 matching 8 bases. CDR3 size: 15 residues. Germline lookup yields CDR1 MDHEN and CDR2 SYDVKM. V shed 6 bases, J shed 4 bases, and the junction held 10 bases outside the gene matches. As DNA, the CDR3 is TGTGCCAGCAGGGAGTGGACAGGGCGGGTCTATGGCTACACCTTC. It encodes CASREWTGRVYGYTF.

This clone was picked up one time. The rearrangement joins TRBV30 to TRBJ2-1; 7 bases fit TRBD2. With V trimmed by 2 bases and J by 2 bases, 6 bases remained unmatched. The CDR3 length is 15 residues. Per germline, CDR1 GTSNPN and CDR2 SVGIG (reference sequence). CDR3 sequence reads: CAWSTTGGPYNEQFF. Here the CDR3 DNA reads TGTGCCTGGAGTACGACGGGGGGACCCTACAATGAGCAGTTCTTC.

J is TRBJ2-5 and V is TRBV4-1; 7 nucleotides align to TRBD2. V was pared by 1 base and J by 5 bases, with 13 bases of the junction left unmatched. CDR3 size: 17 residues. The V gene's germline CDR1 is MGHRA and CDR2 YSYEKL. CDR3 amino acids: CASSQGFGGSGWETQYF. The CDR3 DNA follows: TGCGCCAGCAGCCAAGGTTTCGGCGGTAGCGGGTGGGAGACCCAGTACTTC.

V is TRBV5-1 and J is TRBJ2-2, with 7 bases fitting TRBD1. V lost 0 bases, J lost 5 bases, and 10 bases stayed unmatched. Germline V gives CDR1 SGHRS, CDR2 YFSETQ. CDR3 length: 17 amino acids. The CDR3 reads CASSLVGTDIMTGELFF. The CDR3, as DNA: TGCGCCAGCAGCTTGGTTGGGACAGATATAATGACCGGGGAGCTGTTTTTT. Full variable domain (rest looked up from reference TRBV5-1 and TRBJ2-2): KAGVTQTPRYLIKTRGQQVTLSCSPISGHRSVSWYQQTPGQGLQFLFEYFSETQRNKGNFPGRFSGRQFSNSRSEMNVSTLELGDSALYLCASSLVGTDIMTGELFFGEGSRLTVL.

The chain links TRBV29-1 to TRBJ1-1, with D perhaps TRBD1 (6 bases). Per the germline V gene, CDR1 is SQVTM and CDR2 is ANQGSEA. The CDR3 loop spans 14 amino acids. V shed 6 bases and J shed 1 base, with 15 bases lying between them. CDR3 sequence: CSVQDSSANTEAFF. CDR3 nucleotides: TGCAGCGTGCAGGACAGTTCAGCGAACACTGAAGCTTTCTTT.

This rearrangement joins TRBV5-1 to TRBJ2-1; the D is unclear. V was trimmed by 2 bases and J by 0 bases, leaving 9 bases between them. Germline CDR1 is SGHRS and CDR2 is YFSETQ. This CDR3 has 15 residues. CDR3 coding DNA: TGCGCCAGCAGCTTAAATTGGCCCTCCTACAATGAGCAGTTCTTC. Translation gives CASSLNWPSYNEQFF.

CDR3 sequence reads: CASQRNYGYTF. The DNA for the CDR3 is TGTGCCAGTCAGCGGAACTATGGCTACACCTTC. This chain links TRBV28 with TRBJ1-2; D call uncertain. The V and J ends lost 9 bases and 2 bases respectively, with 7 bases between them. The length of the CDR3 is 11 residues. Germline V gene sequence: CDR1 MDHEN, CDR2 SYDVKM.

The CDR3 protein is CASLGTSGEQETQYF. The CDR3 DNA reads as TGCGCCAGCTTGGGGACTAGCGGGGAGCAAGAGACCCAGTACTTC. The chain couples TRBV5-1 to TRBJ2-5, with TRBD2 matching 13 bases. CDR1 and CDR2 from the germline V gene are SGHRS and YFSETQ. CDR3 size: 15 residues. V lost 7 bases, J lost 2 bases, and 5 bases stayed unmatched.